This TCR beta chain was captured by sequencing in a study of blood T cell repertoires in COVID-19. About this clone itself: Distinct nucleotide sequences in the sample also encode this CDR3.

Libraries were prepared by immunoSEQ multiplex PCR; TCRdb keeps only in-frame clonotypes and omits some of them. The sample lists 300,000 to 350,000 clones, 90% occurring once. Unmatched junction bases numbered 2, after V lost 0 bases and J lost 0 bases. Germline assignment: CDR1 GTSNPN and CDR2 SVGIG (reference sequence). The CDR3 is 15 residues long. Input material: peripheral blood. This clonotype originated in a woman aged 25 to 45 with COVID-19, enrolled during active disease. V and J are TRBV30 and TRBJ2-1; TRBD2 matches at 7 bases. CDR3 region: CAWSVGGSSYNEQFF. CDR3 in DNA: TGTGCCTGGAGTGTAGGCGGGAGCTCCTACAATGAGCAGTTCTTC. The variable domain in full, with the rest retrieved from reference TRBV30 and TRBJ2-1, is SQTIHQWPATLVQPVGSPLSLECTVEGTSNPNLYWYRQAAGRGLQLLFYSVGIGQISSEVPQNLSASRPQDRQFILSSKKLLLSDSGFYLCAWSVGGSSYNEQFFGPGTRLTVL.